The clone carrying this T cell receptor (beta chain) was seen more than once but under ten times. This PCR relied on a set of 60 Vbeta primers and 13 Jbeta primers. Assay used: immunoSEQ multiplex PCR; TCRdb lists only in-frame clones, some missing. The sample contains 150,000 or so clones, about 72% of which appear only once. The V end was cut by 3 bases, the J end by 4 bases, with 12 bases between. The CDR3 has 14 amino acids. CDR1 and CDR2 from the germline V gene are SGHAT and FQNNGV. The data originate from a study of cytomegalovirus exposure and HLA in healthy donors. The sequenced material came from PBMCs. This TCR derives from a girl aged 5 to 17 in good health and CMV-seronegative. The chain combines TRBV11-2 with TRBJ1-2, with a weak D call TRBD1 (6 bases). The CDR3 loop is CASSFNRVGYGYTF. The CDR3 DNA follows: TGTGCCAGCAGCTTTAACAGGGTGGGCTATGGCTACACCTTC.